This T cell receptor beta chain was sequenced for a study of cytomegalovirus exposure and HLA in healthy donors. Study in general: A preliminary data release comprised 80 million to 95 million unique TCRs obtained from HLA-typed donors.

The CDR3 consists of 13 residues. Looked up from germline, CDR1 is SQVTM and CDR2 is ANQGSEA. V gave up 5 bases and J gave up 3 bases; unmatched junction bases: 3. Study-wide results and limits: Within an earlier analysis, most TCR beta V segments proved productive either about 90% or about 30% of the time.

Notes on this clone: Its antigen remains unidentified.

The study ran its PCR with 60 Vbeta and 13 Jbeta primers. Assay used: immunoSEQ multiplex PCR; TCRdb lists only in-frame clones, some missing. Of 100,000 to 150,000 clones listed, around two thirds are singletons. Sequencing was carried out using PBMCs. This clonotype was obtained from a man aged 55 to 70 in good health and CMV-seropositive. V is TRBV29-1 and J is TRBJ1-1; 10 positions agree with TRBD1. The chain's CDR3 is CSVRDRGYTEAFF. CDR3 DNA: TGCAGCGTTAGGGACAGGGGTTACACTGAAGCTTTCTTT.